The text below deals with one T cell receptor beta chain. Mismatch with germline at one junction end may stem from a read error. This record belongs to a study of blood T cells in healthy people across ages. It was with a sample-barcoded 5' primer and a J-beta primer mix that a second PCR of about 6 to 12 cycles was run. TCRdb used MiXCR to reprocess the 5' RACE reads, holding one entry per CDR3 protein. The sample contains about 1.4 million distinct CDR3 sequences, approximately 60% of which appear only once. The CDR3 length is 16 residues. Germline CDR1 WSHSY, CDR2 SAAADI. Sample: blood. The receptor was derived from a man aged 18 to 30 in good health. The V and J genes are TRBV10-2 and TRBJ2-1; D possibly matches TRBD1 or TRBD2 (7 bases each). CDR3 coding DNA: TGCGCCAGCAGCCTGCCCCAGGGGGGGGTAGTGGATGAGCGGTTCTTC. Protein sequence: CASSLPQGGVVDERFF.